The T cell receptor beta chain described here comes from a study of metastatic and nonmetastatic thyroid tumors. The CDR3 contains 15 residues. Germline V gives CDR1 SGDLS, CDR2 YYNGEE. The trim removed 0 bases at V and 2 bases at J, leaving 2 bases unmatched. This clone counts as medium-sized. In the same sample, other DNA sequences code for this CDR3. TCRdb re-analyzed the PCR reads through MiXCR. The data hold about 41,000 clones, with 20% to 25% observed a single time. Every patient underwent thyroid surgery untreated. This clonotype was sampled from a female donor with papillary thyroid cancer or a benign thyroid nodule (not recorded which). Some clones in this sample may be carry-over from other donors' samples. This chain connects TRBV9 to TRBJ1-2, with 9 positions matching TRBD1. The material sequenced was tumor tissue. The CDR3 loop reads CASSVGGTGNYGYTF. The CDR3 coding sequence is TGTGCCAGCAGCGTAGGAGGGACAGGGAACTATGGCTACACCTTC.